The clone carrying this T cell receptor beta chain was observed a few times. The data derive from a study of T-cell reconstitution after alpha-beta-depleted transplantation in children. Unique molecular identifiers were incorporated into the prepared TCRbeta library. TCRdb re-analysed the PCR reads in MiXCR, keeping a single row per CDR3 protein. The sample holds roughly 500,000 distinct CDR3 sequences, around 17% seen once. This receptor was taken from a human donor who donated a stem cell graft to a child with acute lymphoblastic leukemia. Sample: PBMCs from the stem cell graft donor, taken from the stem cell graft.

The CDR3 DNA reads as TGTGCCAGCAGTCCCTCAGGGTTCCAGCCCCAGCATTTT. Translation gives CASSPSGFQPQHF. The V gene is TRBV6-2 or TRBV6-3, the J gene TRBJ1-5, with D perhaps matching TRBD1 (5 bases). In germline, CDR1 is MNHEY, CDR2 SVGEGT. Trimming cost V 5 bases and J 7 bases, with 12 bases left between them. This CDR3 contains 13 residues.